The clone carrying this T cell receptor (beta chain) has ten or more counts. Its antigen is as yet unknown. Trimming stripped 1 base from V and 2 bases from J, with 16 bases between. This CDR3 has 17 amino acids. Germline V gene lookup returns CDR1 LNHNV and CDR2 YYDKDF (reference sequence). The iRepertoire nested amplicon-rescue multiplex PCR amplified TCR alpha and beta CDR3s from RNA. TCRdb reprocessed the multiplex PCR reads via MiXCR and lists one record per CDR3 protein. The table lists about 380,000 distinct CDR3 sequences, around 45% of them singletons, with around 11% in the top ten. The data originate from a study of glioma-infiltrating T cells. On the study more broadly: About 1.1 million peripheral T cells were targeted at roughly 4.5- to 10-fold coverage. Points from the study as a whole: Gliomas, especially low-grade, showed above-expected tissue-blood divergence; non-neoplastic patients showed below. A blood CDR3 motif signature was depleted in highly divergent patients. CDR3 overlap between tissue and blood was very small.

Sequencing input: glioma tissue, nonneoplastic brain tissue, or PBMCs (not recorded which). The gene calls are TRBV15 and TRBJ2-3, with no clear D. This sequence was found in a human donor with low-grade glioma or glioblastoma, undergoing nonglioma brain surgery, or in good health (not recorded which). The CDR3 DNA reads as TGTGCCACCAGCAGAGGGTCCCATACAAAGAACACAGATACGCAGTATTTT. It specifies CATSRGSHTKNTDTQYF. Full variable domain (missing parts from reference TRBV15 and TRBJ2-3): DAMVIQNPRYQVTQFGKPVTLSCSQTLNHNVMYWYQQKSSQAPKLLFHYYDKDFNNEADTPDNFQSRRPNTSFCFLDIRSPGLGDTAMYLCATSRGSHTKNTDTQYFGPGTRLTVL.